This T cell receptor beta chain appears in the sequencing data of a study of CXCR3-negative and CXCR3-positive naive CD8 T cells (dated by TCRdb to 2018 to 2020). Context from the whole study: In total, roughly 140 million TRB reads were obtained, corresponding to roughly 1.5 +/- 0.3 million reads per library. Diversity and physicochemical repertoire analyses were performed on about a dozen donors pooled from two independent experiments. TRBV-TRBJ cluster analysis included naive subsets from roughly 5 donors and memory cells from 3 donors. Summary of the overall study and its limitations: Because surface CD5, which is linked to self-reactivity in mice, was comparable between the naive subsets, TCR interaction strength was also inferred from TRB CDR3 physicochemical properties. TRBV-TRBJ usage was similar between naive CXCR3-negative and CXCR3-positive cells from the same donor, while memory cells showed distinct patterns. Compared with CXCR3-negative naive cells, CXCR3-positive naive cells had TRB CDR3s with higher hydrophobicity (lower Kidera factor 4), lower energy, and higher strength and volume indices. Repertoire diversity was comparably high in both naive subsets but much lower in memory CD8+ T cells. CXCR3 expression partially decreased after cryopreservation, so most assays used freshly isolated PBMCs.

Notes on this clonotype: No antigen is known for it.

CDR1 and CDR2 are read off the germline V gene as MDHEN and SYDVKM. Spanning cysteine to phenylalanine, the CDR3 consists of 13 amino acids. The entry carries no DNA sequence. Data came from a NextSeq 550. The Human TCR Profiling Kit (MiLaboratory) was used to make UMI-labeled 5' RACE TRB cDNA libraries. The full amount of extracted RNA was used for cDNA synthesis, and the full amount of resulting cDNA was used for PCR amplification. The libraries were made side by side, with each library going through the same number of PCR cycles. The source study handled its data this way. MIGEC and MiXCR extracted about 48,000 +/- 9,800 unique UMI-labeled TRB cDNA molecules per library, requiring at least two reads per UMI. An average of roughly 40,000 +/- 10,000 functional in-frame TRB CDR3 nucleotide clonotypes without stop codons was found per library. Diversity metrics, including normalized Shannon-Wiener and Chao1, were computed in VDJtools after downsampling to 5000 UMI-labeled TRB molecules per sample. VDJtools was used to calculate clonotype-size-weighted physicochemical properties of the central five CDR3 residues, namely interaction energy, strength, volume and Kidera factor 4. TCRdb reprocessed the reads, and each CDR3 protein sequence is entered once, without DNA. The V and J calls follow TCRdb's processing rather than the paper's. The sample's clone listing holds 90,000 to 150,000 distinct CDR3 sequences. Around 0.35% of the sample belongs to the ten largest clones.

For each CD8+ T cell subset, flow sorting was done in triplicate, and under 350,000 cells per subset went directly into RLT lysis buffer. Naive CD8+ T cells were defined stringently as CD45RO-CCR7+CD27+CD95- to exclude memory contaminants. Using standard density gradient centrifugation, peripheral blood mononuclear cells were isolated from buffy coats. A FACSAria III was used to flow-sort naive CD8+ T cells into CXCR3-negative and CXCR3-positive populations. An RNeasy Mini Kit was used to extract total RNA from the sorted cells. The clonotype was recovered from a human donor in good health. Some clones in this sample may be carry-over from other donors' samples. Material for sequencing was naive CXCR3+ CD8+ T cells from blood. What this sample's cell subset or site label stands for: CD45RO-CCR7+CD27+CD95- naive CD8+ T cells expressing CXCR3 (TNR3+). The V and J segments used are TRBV28 and TRBJ2-7. The CDR3 region has the sequence CASSFAGAYEQYF.